In this sample, the clone carrying this TCR beta chain turned up a few times. Its target is unknown. This record belongs to a study of blood T cells in healthy people across ages. Findings and limits, study-wide: More naive CD4+ cells and higher diversity marked long-lived donors relative to aged donors. Investigators viewed diversity estimates from one million T cells as underestimates, the study reported.

A J-beta primer mix and a sample-barcoded 5' primer were used in a second PCR of about 7 to 12 cycles. Each cDNA molecule was tagged by a template-switch adaptor that had 12 random nucleotides. TCRdb redid the calling of the 5' RACE reads with MiXCR, one entry per CDR3 protein. The sample has fewer than 950,000 distinct CDR3 sequences, approximately 53% seen once; the top ten hold under 50%. Peripheral blood from each donor was collected in a volume of roughly 9.2 milliliters. The CDR3 has 15 residues. The TCR originated in a man aged 80 or over in good health. The J gene is TRBJ2-7, the V gene TRBV21-1; the table's D call, TRBD1, has no DNA check behind it. TRBV21-1 is an annotated pseudogene. The specimen sequenced was blood. The CDR3 loop reads CASSPRDRGRSEQYF. As DNA, the CDR3 is TGTGCCAGCAGTCCCCGGGACAGGGGGCGAAGCGAGCAGTACTTC.